These 20 T cell receptor beta chains share one sample of origin, sequenced in a study of identical twins. Each CDR3 protein is one row after TCRdb ran MiXCR on the 5' RACE reads. The sample contains around 690,000 distinct CDR3 sequences, over 20% of which appear only once. The sample was also reused in another study, on T cells expressing NK-cell markers.

Sequenced: PBMCs. The receptors stem from a woman aged 18-35 years in good health.

The chain employs TRBV20-1 and TRBJ1-5; no clear D. The V gene lost 0 bases and the J gene lost 0 bases, with 9 bases spanning the gap. This CDR3 is 15 amino acids long. CDR1 and CDR2 from the germline V gene are DFQATT and SNEGSKA (reference sequence). CDR3 in amino acids: CSARDPGLSNQPQHF. In DNA, the CDR3 is TGCAGTGCTAGAGATCCCGGACTTAGCAATCAGCCCCAGCATTTT.

This clonotype was found a few times. The V and J genes are TRBV7-2 and TRBJ2-5, with 8 bases matching TRBD2. This CDR3 is built from 16 residues. The J segment lost 4 bases and the V segment lost 0 bases, leaving 7 bases of the junction unmatched. Germline V gene lookup returns CDR1 SGHTA and CDR2 FQGNSA. The CDR3 sequence: CASSLALAGGLETQYF. As DNA, the CDR3 is TGTGCCAGCAGCTTAGCCTTGGCGGGAGGCTTAGAGACCCAGTACTTC.

V is TRBV6-4 and J is TRBJ2-1, with 10 bases fitting TRBD2. V dropped 7 bases and J dropped 7; count of bases not matched to a gene: 4. Germline-derived CDR1 and CDR2 are MRHNA and SNTAGT. The CDR3 sequence is 13 residues long. The CDR3 is CASKSGRDNEQFF. The CDR3, as DNA: TGTGCCAGCAAGAGCGGGAGGGATAATGAGCAGTTCTTC.

This clonotype was seen a handful of times. The chain employs TRBV7-9 and TRBJ2-7; 9 positions match TRBD1. CDR3 length equals 15 residues. The junction had 11 bases not matched to a gene; V was cut back by 8 bases and J by 3 bases. Germline lookup yields CDR1 SEHNR and CDR2 FQNEAQ (reference sequence). The CDR3 loop reads CASGKAGTGFYEQYF. For the CDR3, the DNA is TGTGCCAGCGGTAAAGCCGGGACAGGGTTCTACGAGCAGTACTTC.

The rearrangement joins TRBV29-1 to TRBJ2-1, with TRBD1 as a possible D gene (5 bases). Germline CDR1 and CDR2: SQVTM and ANQGSEA. This CDR3 is 11 amino acids long. Trimming took off 2 bases at V and 8 bases at J, with 7 bases between the two ends. The CDR3 protein is CSVEQGYEQFF. In DNA form, the CDR3 reads TGCAGCGTTGAACAGGGCTATGAGCAGTTCTTC.

The J gene is TRBJ2-1, the V gene TRBV7-3; no clear D gene. The CDR3 is made up of 14 amino acids. Germline V gene sequence: CDR1 SGHTA, CDR2 FQGTGA. V lost 3 bases to trimming and J lost 6 bases, with 12 bases between them. CDR3 region: CASSLTGAANEQFF. CDR3 nucleotides: TGTGCCAGCAGCTTGACTGGAGCAGCCAATGAGCAGTTCTTC.

This clonotype was seen a handful of times. The rearrangement uses TRBV14 and TRBJ1-1; D is uncertain. Trimming took 4 bases from V and 3 from J, leaving 12 bases between them. From germline, CDR1 is SGHDN and CDR2 FVKESK. This CDR3 has 14 residues. The CDR3 reads CASSPNRRDTEAFF. Written as DNA, the CDR3 is TGTGCCAGCAGCCCGAATCGGCGAGACACTGAAGCTTTCTTT. Using reference TRBV14 and TRBJ1-1 for the parts outside the CDR3, the full variable domain is EAGVTQFPSHSVIEKGQTVTLRCDPISGHDNLYWYRRVMGKEIKFLLHFVKESKQDESGMPNNRFLAERTGGTYSTLKVQPAELEDSGVYFCASSPNRRDTEAFFGQGTRLTVV.

In this sample, this clonotype turned up many times. The V gene is TRBV5-1, the J gene TRBJ2-3; D is unclear. Trimming shortened V by 1 base and J by 6 bases, and 9 bases separated the two germline ends. Germline CDR1 reads SGHRS; CDR2 reads YFSETQ. The CDR3 length is 13 residues. CDR3: CASSLPQTDTQYF. CDR3 nucleotide sequence: TGCGCCAGCAGCTTGCCCCAAACGGATACGCAGTATTTT. The variable domain in full, completed from reference TRBV5-1 and TRBJ2-3, reads KAGVTQTPRYLIKTRGQQVTLSCSPISGHRSVSWYQQTPGQGLQFLFEYFSETQRNKGNFPGRFSGRQFSNSRSEMNVSTLELGDSALYLCASSLPQTDTQYFGPGTRLTVL.

J is TRBJ2-1 and V is TRBV12-3 or TRBV12-4; D gene unclear. V lost 7 bases and J lost 6, with 19 bases in between. There are 15 residues in the CDR3. The CDR3 DNA sequence: TGTGCCAGCACCCTGAGCGCGGCTCGCCCCAATGAGCAGTTCTTC. Protein product: CASTLSAARPNEQFF.

The chain links TRBV7-9 to TRBJ1-2; no clear D. The CDR3 is made up of 13 amino acids. V gave up 10 bases and J gave up 5 bases, with 17 bases separating them. The V gene's germline CDR1 is SEHNR and CDR2 FQNEAQ (reference sequence). The CDR3, as DNA: TGTGCCACCAGATATTTAATCCAATATGGCTACACCTTC. It translates to CATRYLIQYGYTF.

The table lists this clonotype with a few counts. V usage is TRBV6-5 and J usage is TRBJ1-5; the match to TRBD1 covers 8 bases. Trimming at V came to 4 bases and at J to 6 bases, leaving 8 bases not matched to a gene. CDR3 size: 15 residues. Germline V lookup: CDR1 MNHEY, CDR2 SVGAGI. CDR3 loop: CASSSSGGATQPQHF. Here the CDR3 DNA reads TGTGCCAGCAGTTCTTCAGGGGGCGCGACTCAGCCCCAGCATTTT.

This clonotype was counted once. The J gene is TRBJ2-7, the V gene TRBV12-3 or TRBV12-4; either TRBD1 or TRBD2 may fit D (6 bases each). The CDR3 length is 14 residues. Trimming shortened V by 5 bases and J by 4 bases, and 15 bases separated the two germline ends. The CDR3 loop reads CASSVGGHLYEQYF. The CDR3 bases are TGTGCCAGCAGTGTAGGGGGGCATCTTTACGAGCAGTACTTC.

This clonotype was counted a few times. The chain recombines TRBV10-3 with TRBJ2-3; tentative D call: TRBD2 (6 bases). CDR1 and CDR2 from the germline V gene are ENHRY and SYGVKD. The CDR3 has 15 residues. V was clipped by 7 bases and J by 0 bases, with 14 bases between them. The chain's CDR3 is CAITSGLSSTDTQYF. DNA of the CDR3: TGTGCCATCACCTCGGGACTCTCTAGCACAGATACGCAGTATTTT.

The chain has TRBV20-1 and TRBJ2-4, with D uncertain. CDR1 is DFQATT, CDR2 SNEGSKA, per germline (reference sequence). This CDR3 comprises 12 residues. V lost 3 bases and J lost 3, with 6 bases in between. CDR3 bases: TGCAGTGCTAGGATGGACAAAAACATTCAGTACTTC. This codes for CSARMDKNIQYF.

A few counts support this clonotype. The chain links TRBV18 to TRBJ2-1; D gene uncertain. V was pared by 8 bases and J by 8 bases, with 25 bases between. This CDR3 has 16 amino acids. Germline V gene data show CDR1 as KGHSH and CDR2 as LQKENI. The CDR3, as DNA: TGTGCCAGCCAACGAAATGTGCTTGAGCTCGCGGATGAGCAGTTCTTC. Translation gives CASQRNVLELADEQFF.

This chain links TRBV10-3 with TRBJ2-2, with TRBD1 as a possible D gene (5 bases). Germline V gene data show CDR1 as ENHRY and CDR2 as SYGVKD. The CDR3 loop spans 13 amino acids. V shed 6 bases and J shed 5 bases, with 10 bases lying between them. The CDR3 loop is CAISLDKTGELFF. The CDR3 nucleotides are TGTGCCATCAGCCTGGACAAGACCGGGGAGCTGTTTTTT.

This clonotype has only a few counts. This chain connects TRBV12-3 or TRBV12-4 to TRBJ2-3; TRBD2 matches 7 bases. V shed 6 bases, J shed 6 bases, and the junction held 12 bases outside the gene matches. The length of the CDR3 is 15 residues. The CDR3 DNA reads as TGTGCCAGCAGCCCCGCGGGGGATCGACGGGATACGCAGTATTTT. Amino acids: CASSPAGDRRDTQYF.

This clonotype was observed a handful of times. The chain's CDR3 is CAISGTVYEQFF. In nucleotides, the CDR3 is TGTGCCATCAGTGGGACAGTCTATGAGCAGTTCTTC. The gene calls are TRBV10-3 and TRBJ2-1; D possibly corresponds to TRBD1 (6 bases). Germline-derived CDR1 and CDR2 are ENHRY and SYGVKD. The CDR3 is 12 amino acids. The germline V and J ends were trimmed by 4 bases and 8 bases, with 9 bases remaining between them.

This clonotype was picked up a small number of times. The chain has TRBV6-2 or TRBV6-3 and TRBJ2-1, with 7 bases matching TRBD2. J gave up 7 bases and V 6 bases, and 6 bases lay outside the gene matches. CDR1 is MNHEY and CDR2 is SVGEGT in the germline V gene. This CDR3 contains 13 residues. CDR3: CASRTGGRNEQFF. CDR3 DNA: TGTGCCAGCAGAACGGGAGGAAGGAATGAGCAGTTCTTC.

The chain links TRBV6-5 to TRBJ1-1; perhaps TRBD1 as D (5 bases). This CDR3 region has 14 residues. Germline V lookup: CDR1 MNHEY, CDR2 SVGAGI. The V and J ends lost 0 bases and 5 bases respectively, with 10 bases between them. Written as DNA, the CDR3 is TGTGCCAGCAGTTACTCTGGAGGGGTAACTGAAGCTTTCTTT. Its protein is CASSYSGGVTEAFF.